This T cell receptor beta chain came from a study of blood T cells in healthy people across ages. The table lists this clonotype with a few counts. Germline CDR1 ENHRY, CDR2 SYGVKD. With 10 bases removed from V and 3 bases from J, the gap between germline ends came to 7 bases. The CDR3 is 11 residues long. Together with a sample-barcoded 5' primer, a J-beta primer mix was included in a second PCR lasting about 7 to 12 cycles. TCRdb called the 5' RACE reads again in MiXCR, with one record for every CDR3 protein. The sample records 700,000 to 900,000 distinct CDR3 sequences, around half being singletons.

The chain joins TRBV10-3 to TRBJ2-1, with D unclear. The sample comprised blood. The sequence derives from a man older than 75 in good health. The CDR3 DNA follows: TGTGCCACATCTAGCTACAATGAGCAGTTCTTC. This encodes CATSSYNEQFF.